The following is a T cell receptor (beta chain) sequence with its context. This sample was taken from a study of blood T cell repertoires in COVID-19. Assay used: immunoSEQ multiplex PCR; TCRdb lists only in-frame clones, some missing. The sample lists about 400,000 clones, roughly 87% occurring once. V trimming: 3 bases; J trimming: 2 bases; junction bases outside the gene matches: 9. The CDR3 covers 15 residues. Germline loops: CDR1 GTSNPN, CDR2 SVGIG (reference sequence). This TCR was sampled from a woman aged 40 to 50 with acute COVID-19. Sequenced: PBMCs or T cells enriched from blood (not recorded which). The chain combines TRBV30 with TRBJ1-2; the match to TRBD1 covers 7 bases. Written as DNA, the CDR3 is TGTGCCTGGAGGGTCACCGGGACAGCGAACTATGGCTACACCTTC. Protein sequence: CAWRVTGTANYGYTF.